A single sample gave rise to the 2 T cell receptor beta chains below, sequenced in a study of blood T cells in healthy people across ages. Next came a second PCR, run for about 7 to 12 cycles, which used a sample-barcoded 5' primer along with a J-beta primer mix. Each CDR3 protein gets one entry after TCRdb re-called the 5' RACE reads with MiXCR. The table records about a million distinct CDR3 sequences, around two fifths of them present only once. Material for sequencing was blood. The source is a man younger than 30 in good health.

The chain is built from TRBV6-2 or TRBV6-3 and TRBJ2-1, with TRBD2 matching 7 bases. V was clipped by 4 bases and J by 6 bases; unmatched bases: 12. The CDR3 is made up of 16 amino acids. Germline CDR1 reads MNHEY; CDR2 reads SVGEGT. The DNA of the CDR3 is TGTGCCAGCAGTTGGGGGGGGATGGGAATAGGCAATGAGCAGTTCTTC. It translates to CASSWGGMGIGNEQFF.

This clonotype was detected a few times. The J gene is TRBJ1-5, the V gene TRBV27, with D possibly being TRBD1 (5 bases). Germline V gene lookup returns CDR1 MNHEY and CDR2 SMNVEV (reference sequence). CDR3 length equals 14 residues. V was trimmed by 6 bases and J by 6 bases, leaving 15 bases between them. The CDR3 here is CASSSNRGSQPQHF. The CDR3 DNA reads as TGTGCCAGCAGCTCCAATAGGGGCTCTCAGCCCCAGCATTTT.